What follows is one TCR beta chain and its context. Profiled with immunoSEQ multiplex PCR; TCRdb holds only in-frame clones, not every one. The sample holds some 2.1 million clones, over 85% seen once. This entry is derived from a study of shared clonotypes between healthy human individuals. V was pared by 2 bases and J by 4 bases, with 11 bases between. The germline V gene has CDR1 SQVTM and CDR2 ANQGSEA. The CDR3 has 13 amino acids. Sequencing input: naive CD4+ T cells sorted from blood. Sample subset: CD45RA+ positively selected. The chain joins TRBV29-1 to TRBJ2-5; D not resolved. The clonotype was recovered from a man aged 18 to 29 in good health. The DNA of the CDR3 is TGCAGCGTTGAAATGGGCAGGAGAGAGACCCAGTACTTC. This codes for CSVEMGRRETQYF.